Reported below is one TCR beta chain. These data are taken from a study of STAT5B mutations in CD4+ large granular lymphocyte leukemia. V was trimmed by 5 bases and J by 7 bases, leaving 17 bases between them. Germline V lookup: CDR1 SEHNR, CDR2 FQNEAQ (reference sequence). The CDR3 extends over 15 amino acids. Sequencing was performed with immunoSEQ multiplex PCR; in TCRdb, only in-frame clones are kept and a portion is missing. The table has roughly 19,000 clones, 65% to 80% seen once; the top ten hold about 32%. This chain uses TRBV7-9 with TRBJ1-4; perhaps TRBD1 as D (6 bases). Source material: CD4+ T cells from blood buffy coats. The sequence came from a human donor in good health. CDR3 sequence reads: CASSTEGGLGEKLFF. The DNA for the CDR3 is TGTGCCAGCAGCACAGAGGGGGGACTTGGTGAAAAACTGTTTTTT.